A single sample is the source of the 21 T cell receptor beta chains below, sequenced in a study of spatial heterogeneity in lung cancer. Time point denoted: sample taken at primary tumor resection. Sequencing covered unsorted whole RNA taken from tumor, nontumor lung or frozen PBMC. TCRdb reprocessed the 5' RACE reads via MiXCR and lists one record per CDR3 protein. This table has some 100,000 distinct CDR3 sequences, 10% to 15% appearing once. The starting material was PBMCs, obtained at surgery. These receptors originate from a male donor with early-stage non-small cell lung cancer.

This clonotype was seen more than once but under ten times. This sequence joins TRBV20-1 and TRBJ1-5; D is uncertain. Germline CDR1 and CDR2: DFQATT and SNEGSKA (reference sequence). V lost 5 bases and J lost 2, with 13 bases in between. CDR3 length equals 14 residues. CDR3 sequence reads: CSAPRARGNQPQHF. CDR3 nucleotides: TGCAGTGCTCCACGGGCCCGGGGCAATCAGCCCCAGCATTTT.

The chain couples TRBV29-1 to TRBJ1-2, with 8 positions matching TRBD1. Germline CDR1 SQVTM, CDR2 ANQGSEA. V shed 6 bases, J shed 7 bases, and the junction held 19 bases outside the gene matches. The CDR3 is 16 amino acids. Here the CDR3 reads CSVARDRNYGNGGYTF. DNA for the CDR3: TGCAGCGTAGCTAGGGACAGGAACTACGGCAATGGTGGCTACACCTTC.

This clonotype was seen a few times. The chain links TRBV20-1 to TRBJ2-6; 12 positions agree with TRBD2. CDR1 DFQATT and CDR2 SNEGSKA come from the germline V gene (reference sequence). The V and J ends lost 4 bases and 4 bases, in that order; junction bases with no gene match: 5. This CDR3 is built from 16 residues. CDR3: CSATSGGALGANVLTF. The CDR3 DNA reads as TGCAGTGCTACTAGCGGGGGGGCCCTCGGGGCCAACGTCCTGACTTTC.

This clonotype was seen ten or more times. This chain joins TRBV5-1 and TRBJ2-5; D call uncertain. CDR3 length equals 15 residues. Looked up from germline, CDR1 is SGHRS and CDR2 is YFSETQ. Trimming pared 0 bases from V and 1 base from J, leaving 10 bases between. The CDR3 DNA sequence: TGCGCCAGCAGCTTGGGTATAGGGCCCCAAGAGACCCAGTACTTC. Translating it yields CASSLGIGPQETQYF.

This clonotype was recorded many times. The gene calls are TRBV12-3 or TRBV12-4 and TRBJ2-3, with TRBD1 identical over 8 bases. The CDR3 covers 15 residues. The V segment lost 6 bases and the J segment 2 bases; nucleotides outside the gene matches: 7. CDR3 in amino acids: CASSPDRVHTDTQYF. The DNA of the CDR3 is TGTGCCAGCAGCCCGGACAGGGTCCACACAGATACGCAGTATTTT.

This clonotype was observed a handful of times. The chain uses TRBV27 and TRBJ1-1; D is ambiguous. Germline values: CDR1 MNHEY, CDR2 SMNVEV (reference sequence). Trimming pared 10 bases from V and 2 bases from J, leaving 8 bases between. The CDR3 has 11 amino acids. CDR3 sequence: CAIGPNTEAFF. As DNA, the CDR3 is TGTGCCATCGGGCCAAACACTGAAGCTTTCTTT.

This clonotype has a handful of counts. The chain carries TRBV5-1 and TRBJ2-1, with D possibly TRBD2 on 6 matching bases. Germline CDR1 reads SGHRS; CDR2 reads YFSETQ. Trimming removed 5 bases at V and 4 bases at J, with 10 bases between. The CDR3 runs 13 residues. This chain's CDR3 is CASSPGTYNEQFF. CDR3 DNA: TGCGCCAGCAGTCCCGGGACTTACAATGAGCAGTTCTTC.

This clonotype was seen once. The gene calls are TRBV12-3 or TRBV12-4 and TRBJ2-2, with 8 bases that match TRBD2. V lost 3 bases, J lost 4 bases, and 7 bases stayed unmatched. This CDR3 spans 16 amino acids. CDR3 coding DNA: TGTGCCAGCAGTTTTTTCCGGGGGGGCGGCACCGGGGAGCTGTTTTTT. Protein sequence: CASSFFRGGGTGELFF.

This clonotype was counted only a few times. The J gene is TRBJ2-1, the V gene TRBV5-1; 7 bases map to TRBD1. CDR1 and CDR2 from the germline V gene are SGHRS and YFSETQ. V was pared by 4 bases and J by 4 bases, with 5 bases of the junction left unmatched. This CDR3 is built from 14 residues. This chain's CDR3 is CASSPRDSYNEQFF. CDR3 sequence (DNA): TGCGCCAGCAGCCCCCGGGACAGTTACAATGAGCAGTTCTTC.

This clonotype appeared a few times. CDR3 residues: CASSSVGYSNQPQHF. CDR3 bases: TGTGCCAGCAGTTCAGTGGGTTATAGCAATCAGCCCCAGCATTTT. The rearrangement uses TRBV28 and TRBJ1-5; D unclear. V was clipped by 4 bases and J by 0 bases, with 10 bases between them. The CDR3 sequence is 15 residues long. Germline values: CDR1 MDHEN, CDR2 SYDVKM.

This clonotype has more than one count but fewer than ten. The chain has TRBV7-9 and TRBJ2-3, with 8 bases matching TRBD2. The CDR3 consists of 16 residues. The J segment lost 2 bases and the V segment lost 5 bases, leaving 9 bases of the junction unmatched. Germline loops: CDR1 SEHNR, CDR2 FQNEAQ (reference sequence). In DNA, the CDR3 is TGTGCCAGCAGCCGGGTTGGAGCGGGGGTCACAGATACGCAGTATTTT. Encoded protein: CASSRVGAGVTDTQYF.

This clonotype was recorded a few times. The genes are TRBV7-2 and TRBJ2-2; D is possibly TRBD2 (5 bases). Germline V gives CDR1 SGHTA, CDR2 FQGNSA. Deletions cut 5 bases from V and 3 bases from J, with 13 bases between. CDR3 length: 15 residues. The CDR3 DNA is TGTGCCAGCAGCCGAGGGTTCATGGACACCGGGGAGCTGTTTTTT. Its protein product is CASSRGFMDTGELFF.

This chain uses TRBV10-3 with TRBJ2-1, with unresolved D. Trimming shortened V by 7 bases and J by 5 bases, and 9 bases separated the two germline ends. This CDR3 is built from 12 residues. Germline V gene lookup returns CDR1 ENHRY and CDR2 SYGVKD. CDR3 nucleotides: TGTGCCATCAAGAACGCAAACAATGAGCAGTTCTTC. This sequence encodes CAIKNANNEQFF.

The CDR3 region is CASSLKLAGGRDTGELFF. In nucleotides, the CDR3 is TGTGCCAGCAGCTTGAAACTAGCGGGAGGTCGGGACACCGGGGAGCTGTTTTTT. The genes are TRBV5-4 and TRBJ2-2; 12 positions match TRBD2. This CDR3 has 18 amino acids. The V gene's germline CDR1 is SGHNT and CDR2 YYREEE (reference sequence). The J segment lost 3 bases and the V segment lost 1 base, leaving 7 bases of the junction unmatched. Full variable domain (rest looked up from reference TRBV5-4 and TRBJ2-2): ETGVTQSPTHLIKTRGQQVTLRCSSQSGHNTVSWYQQALGQGPQFIFQYYREEENGRGNFPPRFSGLQFPNYSSELNVNALELDDSALYLCASSLKLAGGRDTGELFFGEGSRLTVL.

This clonotype showed up just a few times. The chain uses TRBV6-2 or TRBV6-3 and TRBJ2-1; a possible D gene is TRBD1 (5 bases). In germline, CDR1 is MNHEY, CDR2 SVGEGT. The CDR3 is made up of 16 amino acids. V gave up 2 bases and J gave up 2 bases, with 13 bases separating them. For the CDR3, the DNA is TGTGCCAGCAGTTACCTTTCAGGGCCTCCCTACAATGAGCAGTTCTTC. Its translation: CASSYLSGPPYNEQFF.

This clonotype was observed a handful of times. The chain has TRBV7-2 and TRBJ2-5; 13 nucleotides match TRBD2. Germline V CDR1 and CDR2: SGHTA, FQGNSA. Trimming at V came to 5 bases and at J to 7 bases, leaving 4 bases not matched to a gene. The CDR3 is made up of 14 amino acids. The CDR3 sequence is CASSRGLAGATQYF. The CDR3 bases are TGTGCCAGCAGCAGAGGACTAGCGGGGGCGACCCAGTACTTC.

The chain combines TRBV19 with TRBJ2-7, with D perhaps assigned TRBD1 or TRBD2 (5 bases each). The germline gives CDR1 LNHDA, CDR2 SQIVND (reference sequence). CDR3 length: 14 residues. The germline V and J ends were trimmed by 4 bases and 4 bases, with 14 bases remaining between them. DNA for the CDR3: TGTGCCAGTAGTACCACCGGGACCTCTTACGAGCAGTACTTC. This encodes CASSTTGTSYEQYF.

This clonotype has only a few counts. The genes are TRBV11-2 and TRBJ2-4, with 15 bases that match TRBD2. Germline loops: CDR1 SGHAT, CDR2 FQNNGV. Trimming at V came to 1 base and at J to 0 bases, leaving 10 bases not matched to a gene. There are 21 residues in the CDR3. This CDR3 reads CASSLGAGLAGGTLAKNIQYF. CDR3 bases: TGTGCCAGCAGCTTAGGTGCGGGACTAGCGGGAGGTACGCTAGCCAAAAACATTCAGTACTTC.

This clonotype has ten or more counts. V usage is TRBV4-2 and J usage is TRBJ2-2; 9 bases agree with TRBD1. In germline, CDR1 is LGHNA, CDR2 YNFKEQ. After removal of 1 base from V and 5 bases from J, the junction contained 5 bases not matched to a gene. This CDR3 comprises 16 residues. In nucleotides, the CDR3 is TGTGCCAGCAGCCAAGTCACACAGGGGGCAACCGGGGAGCTGTTTTTT. Encoded protein: CASSQVTQGATGELFF.

This clonotype has at least ten counts. This chain joins TRBV4-2 and TRBJ1-4; D gene unclear. Germline assignment: CDR1 LGHNA and CDR2 YNFKEQ. This CDR3 is built from 16 residues. With 0 bases removed from V and 0 bases from J, the gap between germline ends came to 8 bases. CDR3 protein: CASSQDGVATNEKLFF. The CDR3 DNA sequence: TGTGCCAGCAGCCAAGACGGGGTTGCAACTAATGAAAAACTGTTTTTT.

The gene calls are TRBV7-9 and TRBJ2-7, with a possible D match to TRBD1 (6 bases). Germline CDR1 SEHNR, CDR2 FQNEAQ (reference sequence). This CDR3 contains 14 residues. V was cut by 5 bases and J by 2 bases, with 13 bases left in between. CDR3 loop: CASSTTGLPYEQYF. Written as DNA, the CDR3 is TGTGCCAGCAGCACGACAGGTTTACCCTACGAGCAGTACTTC.